The 25 T cell receptor beta chains in this list originate from one sample, sequenced in a study of post-analysis software for immune sequencing data. cDNA libraries for TCR beta contained unique molecular identifiers. TCRdb re-derived calls from the PCR reads in MiXCR, one entry per CDR3 protein. This table holds 600,000 to 750,000 distinct CDR3 sequences, approximately 60% found once. Which antigens these TCRs recognize remains unknown. Study conclusions and caveats: Included in a set of about five TRBV segments more frequent in patients than controls were TRBV5-6, TRBV5-1 and TRBV20-1.

Sequencing was performed on blood. These receptors all come from a girl aged 2 to 9 with multiple sclerosis.

The J gene is TRBJ2-5, the V gene TRBV5-1; 7 bases map to TRBD1. The CDR3 has 12 residues. The trim removed 3 bases at V and 11 bases at J, leaving 7 bases unmatched. Germline assignment: CDR1 SGHRS and CDR2 YFSETQ. CDR3 loop: CASSYSDREQYF. The CDR3 DNA sequence: TGCGCCAGCAGCTACTCCGACAGGGAGCAGTACTTC. Combining the CDR3 with reference TRBV5-1 and TRBJ2-5 gives the whole variable domain KAGVTQTPRYLIKTRGQQVTLSCSPISGHRSVSWYQQTPGQGLQFLFEYFSETQRNKGNFPGRFSGRQFSNSRSEMNVSTLELGDSALYLCASSYSDREQYFGPGTRLLVL.

The chain joins TRBV12-3 or TRBV12-4 to TRBJ1-2; 7 bases align to TRBD1. CDR3 length: 14 residues. Trimming removed 3 bases from V and 8 bases from J; junction bases left unmatched: 9. CDR3 sequence (DNA): TGTGCCAGCAGTTTGGGACAGCGTGGGGTAGGCTACACCTTC. Translation: CASSLGQRGVGYTF.

The V and J genes are TRBV11-2 and TRBJ1-5; 8 bases are shared with TRBD1. After removal of 1 base from V and 7 bases from J, the junction contained 6 bases not matched to a gene. Germline V gene sequence: CDR1 SGHAT, CDR2 FQNNGV. The CDR3 is 15 amino acids. The CDR3 loop reads CASSLGTGTRQPQHF. The CDR3 DNA is TGTGCCAGCAGCTTAGGGACAGGGACGAGGCAGCCCCAGCATTTT.

The chain joins TRBV29-1 to TRBJ2-7; TRBD2 is a possible D gene (7 bases). The CDR3 sequence is 13 residues long. Germline-derived CDR1 and CDR2 are SQVTM and ANQGSEA. Trimming shortened V by 8 bases and J by 7 bases, and 21 bases separated the two germline ends. This CDR3 is CSSPSAGDNEQYF. The DNA of the CDR3 is TGCAGCTCCCCATCGGCGGGGGACAATGAGCAGTACTTC.

This chain joins TRBV5-1 and TRBJ2-1; 8 positions match TRBD2. Germline CDR1 SGHRS, CDR2 YFSETQ. The CDR3 is 14 residues long. With V trimmed by 4 bases and J by 10 bases, 10 bases remained unmatched. The CDR3 protein is CASSPGGELWEQFF. The CDR3 region has the DNA TGCGCCAGCAGCCCCGGGGGGGAGCTTTGGGAGCAGTTCTTC. The full variable domain, its missing parts supplied by reference TRBV5-1 and TRBJ2-1, is KAGVTQTPRYLIKTRGQQVTLSCSPISGHRSVSWYQQTPGQGLQFLFEYFSETQRNKGNFPGRFSGRQFSNSRSEMNVSTLELGDSALYLCASSPGGELWEQFFGPGTRLTVL.

The table lists this clonotype with a few counts. The rearrangement uses TRBV5-1 and TRBJ2-7; 7 bases are shared with TRBD2. The length of the CDR3 is 14 residues. Losses at the gene ends were 4 bases for V and 0 bases for J; bases not matched to a gene: 4. CDR1 SGHRS and CDR2 YFSETQ come from the germline V gene. The CDR3 sequence: CASSPSGYSYEQYF. CDR3 nucleotides: TGCGCCAGCAGCCCTAGCGGTTACTCCTACGAGCAGTACTTC.

The chain couples TRBV29-1 to TRBJ2-7; perhaps TRBD2 as D (5 bases). The germline V gene encodes CDR1 SQVTM and CDR2 ANQGSEA. This CDR3 is built from 13 residues. Trimming removed 2 bases from V and 1 base from J, with 9 bases in between. The CDR3 bases are TGCAGCGTTGAATACGAGGGATCCTACGAGCAGTACTTC. This gives the protein CSVEYEGSYEQYF.

The chain uses TRBV27 and TRBJ2-1, with 8 bases fitting TRBD1. The J call may be faulty, since TRBJ2-7 better matches the DNA end. The CDR3 sequence is 16 residues long. In germline, CDR1 is MNHEY, CDR2 SMNVEV (reference sequence). CDR3 in DNA: TGTGCCAGCAGCCCCTACCCGGGGCAGGGGGCAAATGAGCAGTACTTC. This gives the protein CASSPYPGQGANEQYF.

This clonotype turned up a few times. V and J are TRBV7-2 and TRBJ2-5; D remains ambiguous. CDR1 is SGHTA, CDR2 FQGNSA, per germline. V was trimmed by 2 bases and J by 5 bases, leaving 12 bases between them. The CDR3 is made up of 14 amino acids. The CDR3 nucleotides are TGTGCCAGCAGCTTAAATCAACCGCGGGAGACCCAGTACTTC. Translation: CASSLNQPRETQYF.

The rearrangement uses TRBV11-2 and TRBJ2-6, with D perhaps TRBD1 (5 bases). Looked up from germline, CDR1 is SGHAT and CDR2 is FQNNGV. The CDR3 loop spans 16 amino acids. The ends were cut back, 0 bases at V and 3 bases at J, with 9 bases in the middle. Here the CDR3 reads CASSLDSGLGANVLTF. DNA of the CDR3: TGTGCCAGCAGCTTAGATTCAGGGCTTGGGGCCAACGTCCTGACTTTC.

This sequence joins TRBV5-1 and TRBJ2-1; the match to TRBD2 covers 8 bases. J lost 8 bases, V lost 4 bases, and 8 bases had no gene match. Germline CDR1 and CDR2: SGHRS and YFSETQ. This CDR3 has 14 residues. The CDR3 reads CASSPRRGEDEQFF. The CDR3 DNA follows: TGCGCCAGCAGCCCCCGGCGGGGGGAGGATGAGCAGTTCTTC.

The chain links TRBV27 to TRBJ2-3; D gene uncertain. The CDR3 runs 15 residues. Germline V gene data show CDR1 as MNHEY and CDR2 as SMNVEV (reference sequence). V was clipped by 9 bases and J by 0 bases, with 16 bases between them. The CDR3 is CARNQDRASTDTQYF. CDR3 nucleotides: TGTGCCAGGAATCAGGATAGGGCTAGCACAGATACGCAGTATTTT.

This chain joins TRBV20-1 and TRBJ2-1; tentatively, D is TRBD2 (5 bases). There are 12 residues in the CDR3. Trimming took off 6 bases at V and 4 bases at J, with 10 bases between the two ends. Germline V gives CDR1 DFQATT, CDR2 SNEGSKA (reference sequence). DNA for the CDR3: TGCAGTGCCTCGGACTTTTACAATGAGCAGTTCTTC. Its protein product is CSASDFYNEQFF.

V gene TRBV4-2 combines with J gene TRBJ2-6; 7 positions match TRBD1. The CDR3 covers 18 residues. Trimming cost V 0 bases and J 4 bases; bases outside gene matches: 9. Germline-derived CDR1 and CDR2 are LGHNA and YNFKEQ. The CDR3: CASSQDLRGQVGANVLTF. The CDR3 region has the DNA TGTGCCAGCAGCCAAGATCTACGCGGACAGGTCGGGGCCAACGTCCTGACTTTC.

The chain is built from TRBV13 and TRBJ2-3; TRBD2 agrees at 7 bases. After removal of 4 bases from V and 2 bases from J, the junction contained 9 bases not matched to a gene. CDR1 and CDR2 from the germline V gene are PRHDT and FYEKMQ (reference sequence). This CDR3 has 16 amino acids. For the CDR3, the DNA is TGTGCCAGCAGCTCCCCTGGCGGGGGACTCACAGATACGCAGTATTTT. It is translated as CASSSPGGGLTDTQYF.

The V gene is TRBV5-1, the J gene TRBJ1-2, with TRBD1 matching 8 bases. Germline trimming cut 3 bases from V and 1 base from J; bases unmatched to any gene: 5. The germline CDR1 and CDR2 sequences are SGHRS and YFSETQ. The CDR3 covers 15 residues. The CDR3 sequence: CASSWGQAGNYGYTF. CDR3 DNA sequence: TGCGCCAGCAGCTGGGGACAGGCTGGTAACTATGGCTACACCTTC.

This chain joins TRBV29-1 and TRBJ2-1; a possible D gene is TRBD1 (6 bases). The CDR3 runs to 12 residues. CDR1 is SQVTM and CDR2 is ANQGSEA in the germline V gene. Trimming took off 5 bases at V and 3 bases at J, with 8 bases between the two ends. Written as DNA, the CDR3 is TGCAGCGTTAAGGACAGCTACAATGAGCAGTTCTTC. This sequence encodes CSVKDSYNEQFF.

The V call is TRBV7-9, the J call TRBJ2-7, with D hard to call. CDR1 SEHNR and CDR2 FQNEAQ come from the germline V gene (reference sequence). The CDR3 has 13 amino acids. V lost 5 bases to trimming and J lost 3 bases, with 11 bases between them. CDR3 sequence reads: CASSDLLYYEQYF. DNA of the CDR3: TGTGCCAGCAGCGACCTACTATACTACGAGCAGTACTTC. Full variable domain (missing parts from reference TRBV7-9 and TRBJ2-7): DTGVSQNPRHKITKRGQNVTFRCDPISEHNRLYWYRQTLGQGPEFLTYFQNEAQLEKSRLLSDRFSAERPKGSFSTLEIQRTEQGDSAMYLCASSDLLYYEQYFGPGTRLTVT.

This chain links TRBV6-2 or TRBV6-3 with TRBJ2-1; a weak D match, TRBD2 (5 bases). The CDR3 totals 16 residues. V dropped 6 bases and J dropped 2 bases, with 17 bases sitting between them. The germline CDR1 and CDR2 sequences are MNHEY and SVGEGT. CDR3 bases: TGTGCCAGCAGCTGGACTGGCGAAGGTCCCTACAATGAGCAGTTCTTC. Amino acids: CASSWTGEGPYNEQFF.

This chain connects TRBV7-2 to TRBJ2-7; possibly TRBD1 or TRBD2 for D (5 bases each). The germline V gene has CDR1 SGHTA and CDR2 FQGNSA. With 2 bases removed from V and 4 bases from J, the gap between germline ends came to 15 bases. CDR3 length equals 15 residues. CDR3 DNA sequence: TGTGCCAGCAGCTTACGACGGGACGGCAGGTACGAGCAGTACTTC. Translating it yields CASSLRRDGRYEQYF.

V gene TRBV12-3 or TRBV12-4 combines with J gene TRBJ1-1, with D maybe TRBD1 (5 bases). The V and J ends lost 8 bases and 11 bases respectively, with 18 bases between them. This CDR3 comprises 12 residues. As DNA, the CDR3 is TGTGCCAGCCGCAGCCTCGACTGGGGGGCTTTCTTT. Encoded protein: CASRSLDWGAFF.

In its sample, this clonotype was seen many times. The chain is built from TRBV29-1 and TRBJ2-5; possibly TRBD1 for D (6 bases). V was cut by 4 bases and J by 5 bases, with 11 bases left in between. The germline V gene encodes CDR1 SQVTM and CDR2 ANQGSEA. The CDR3 has 12 residues. CDR3 sequence reads: CSVGGQLETQYF. CDR3 nucleotide sequence: TGCAGCGTTGGGGGACAACTGGAGACCCAGTACTTC. The full variable domain, rest sourced from reference TRBV29-1 and TRBJ2-5, is SAVISQKPSRDICQRGTSLTIQCQVDSQVTMMFWYRQQPGQSLTLIATANQGSEATYESGFVIDKFPISRPNLTFSTLTVSNMSPEDSSIYLCSVGGQLETQYFGPGTRLLVL.

This sequence joins TRBV7-2 and TRBJ2-5, with a weak D call TRBD2 (6 bases). There are 14 residues in the CDR3. Trimming took off 5 bases at V and 5 bases at J, with 15 bases between the two ends. Germline CDR1 SGHTA, CDR2 FQGNSA. The CDR3 DNA reads TGTGCCAGCAGCCCCTTGGAGGGGACGGAGACCCAGTACTTC. It is translated as CASSPLEGTETQYF. Together with reference TRBV7-2 and TRBJ2-5, the CDR3 gives the full variable domain: GAGVSQSPSNKVTEKGKDVELRCDPISGHTALYWYRQSLGQGLEFLIYFQGNSAPDKSGLPSDRFSAERTGGSVSTLTIQRTQQEDSAVYLCASSPLEGTETQYFGPGTRLLVL.

V gene TRBV7-3 combines with J gene TRBJ2-1; 9 positions agree with TRBD2. Trimming took 1 base from V and 7 from J; bases not matched to a gene: 5. The CDR3 sequence is 15 residues long. The germline gives CDR1 SGHTA, CDR2 FQGTGA. The DNA for the CDR3 is TGTGCCAGCAGCTTAATGGGGCTAGCGGGAAATGAGCAGTTCTTC. Its translation: CASSLMGLAGNEQFF. Full variable domain (missing parts from reference TRBV7-3 and TRBJ2-1): GAGVSQTPSNKVTEKGKYVELRCDPISGHTALYWYRQSLGQGPEFLIYFQGTGAADDSGLPNDRFFAVRPEGSVSTLKIQRTERGDSAVYLCASSLMGLAGNEQFFGPGTRLTVL.

V usage is TRBV27 and J usage is TRBJ1-2; D is uncertain. Per the germline V gene, CDR1 is MNHEY and CDR2 is SMNVEV (reference sequence). V lost 1 base, J lost 4 bases, and 7 bases lay in between. The CDR3 totals 13 residues. The CDR3 is CASSLLGSYGYTF. In DNA, the CDR3 is TGTGCCAGCAGTTTATTGGGGAGCTATGGCTACACCTTC.